These 14 T cell receptor beta chains were sequenced from one sample in a study of blood T cell repertoires in COVID-19. Here immunoSEQ multiplex PCR was the method, and the copy in TCRdb shows in-frame clones only, minus some. The sample yields 390,000 or so clones, about 87% seen once. Sequencing was done on a sample of peripheral blood. The receptors stem from a woman aged 25-40 years with COVID-19, enrolled during active disease.

This clone came up a few times. The CDR3 DNA sequence: TGCGCCAGCAGTTCCGGGGTCAATCAGCCCCAGCATTTT. Translated, it gives CASSSGVNQPQHF. The chain recombines TRBV10-1 with TRBJ1-5; no firm D call. With 5 bases removed from V and 3 bases from J, the gap between germline ends came to 8 bases. The CDR3 length is 13 residues. Germline assignment: CDR1 WNHNN and CDR2 SYGVQD (reference sequence).

This chain connects TRBV11-2 to TRBJ1-2; D is undetermined. Trimming took 0 bases from V and 8 from J, leaving 10 bases between them. Germline CDR1 SGHAT, CDR2 FQNNGV. This CDR3 is 13 amino acids long. The CDR3, as DNA: TGTGCCAGCAGCTTAGATCGTGGGAGCGGCTACACCTTC. It yields the protein CASSLDRGSGYTF.

The chain uses TRBV6-5 and TRBJ2-7; D might be TRBD2 (5 bases). CDR1 and CDR2 from the germline V gene are MNHEY and SVGAGI. This CDR3 has 15 residues. The V and J ends lost 6 bases and 4 bases respectively, with 19 bases between them. The CDR3: CASSHPKLGEYEQYF. In DNA form, the CDR3 reads TGTGCCAGCAGCCACCCAAAACTGGGAGAATACGAGCAGTACTTC.

CDR3 coding DNA: TGTGCCACCAGCAGAGATCAAACGGGAGCAAGAGGCGATGAGCAGTTCTTC. Its translation: CATSRDQTGARGDEQFF. The chain recombines TRBV15 with TRBJ2-1; maybe TRBD2 (6 bases). Germline V lookup: CDR1 LNHNV, CDR2 YYDKDF (reference sequence). This CDR3 region has 17 residues. With 0 bases removed from V and 8 bases from J, the gap between germline ends came to 20 bases.

The V and J genes are TRBV7-9 and TRBJ2-3; D is unclear. The length of the CDR3 is 12 residues. Trimming stripped 8 bases from V and 2 bases from J, with 8 bases between. Per the germline V gene, CDR1 is SEHNR and CDR2 is FQNEAQ (reference sequence). The CDR3 DNA sequence: TGTGCCAGCCGAGCAAACACAGATACGCAGTATTTT. Its protein is CASRANTDTQYF.

The chain couples TRBV7-3 to TRBJ2-1; TRBD2 matches at 7 bases. CDR3 length equals 17 residues. Germline loops: CDR1 SGHTA, CDR2 FQGTGA. V lost 4 bases and J lost 8; bases outside the gene matches: 17. CDR3 DNA: TGTGCCAGCAGCTCCCGAGCCCAGCGGGATAGGTTGGATGAGCAGTTCTTC. It encodes CASSSRAQRDRLDEQFF.

Points on this clone: Other DNA sequences in this sample translate to the same CDR3. For the CDR3, the DNA is TGTGCCAGCAGCTTAGGGGGGCGGGAGACCCAGTACTTC. This translates into CASSLGGRETQYF. The gene calls are TRBV11-2 and TRBJ2-5, with a tentative D call TRBD1 (6 bases). Germline CDR1 is SGHAT and CDR2 is FQNNGV. CDR3 length equals 13 residues. Trimming stripped 1 base from V and 5 bases from J, with 8 bases between. The variable domain in full, completed from reference TRBV11-2 and TRBJ2-5, reads EAGVAQSPRYKIIEKRQSVAFWCNPISGHATLYWYQQILGQGPKLLIQFQNNGVVDDSQLPKDRFSAERLKGVDSTLKIQPAKLEDSAVYLCASSLGGRETQYFGPGTRLLVL.

J is TRBJ1-1 and V is TRBV28; 10 bases match TRBD1. This CDR3 is built from 15 residues. CDR1 and CDR2 from the germline V gene are MDHEN and SYDVKM. With V trimmed by 5 bases and J by 1 base, 4 bases remained unmatched. The CDR3 region has the DNA TGTGCCAGCAGTGATTGGACAGGGGGGAACACTGAAGCTTTCTTT. Residues: CASSDWTGGNTEAFF.

This clone showed up just once. J is TRBJ1-5 and V is TRBV19; D is uncertain. V lost 6 bases, J lost 4 bases, and 16 bases lay in between. CDR1 and CDR2 (germline): LNHDA, SQIVND (reference sequence). The CDR3 runs to 15 residues. CDR3 in amino acids: CASREAAVRNQPQHF. The CDR3 region has the DNA TGTGCCAGTAGGGAGGCTGCGGTAAGAAATCAGCCCCAGCATTTT.

This clone was picked up a small number of times. The gene calls are TRBV10-3 and TRBJ1-5; D unclear. Germline V gives CDR1 ENHRY, CDR2 SYGVKD. There are 12 residues in the CDR3. The V end lost 11 bases, the J end lost 4 bases, and 12 bases lay between the germline ends. CDR3 in DNA: TGTGCCGTAGGCGGCTCAAATCAGCCCCAGCATTTT. This codes for CAVGGSNQPQHF.

The rearrangement joins TRBV3-1 (or the pseudogene TRBV3-2) to TRBJ2-5, with D unclear. The CDR3 contains 14 residues. Germline V lookup: CDR1 LGHDT, CDR2 YNNKEL (reference sequence). V was clipped by 7 bases and J by 5 bases, with 17 bases between them. The CDR3 sequence is CASTHMGLRETQYF. The DNA of the CDR3 is TGTGCCAGCACCCATATGGGTTTGAGGGAGACCCAGTACTTC.

V is TRBV27 and J is TRBJ2-2; 9 nucleotides agree with TRBD2. CDR3 length: 15 residues. The V gene end was trimmed by 3 bases and the J gene end by 4 bases; junction bases not matched to a gene: 3. Germline V gene sequence: CDR1 MNHEY, CDR2 SMNVEV (reference sequence). The CDR3 nucleotides are TGTGCCAGCAGTTTTAGCGGGAGTTTCACCGGGGAGCTGTTTTTT. Amino acids: CASSFSGSFTGELFF.

This clone turned up a few times. This CDR3 reads CASSNHVGTGGKWNSPLHF. CDR3 DNA: TGTGCCAGCAGCAACCATGTAGGGACAGGGGGGAAGTGGAATTCACCCCTCCACTTT. The chain joins TRBV21-1 to TRBJ1-6; the table's D call, TRBD1, has no DNA check behind it. TRBV21-1 is reported as a pseudogene. The CDR3 is 19 amino acids.

The chain uses TRBV7-3 and TRBJ2-1; 9 nucleotides align to TRBD2. CDR1 and CDR2 from the germline V gene are SGHTA and FQGTGA. The CDR3 length is 15 residues. The J segment lost 5 bases and the V segment lost 2 bases, leaving 4 bases of the junction unmatched. The chain's CDR3 is CASSLASGIDNEQFF. The DNA for the CDR3 is TGTGCCAGCAGCTTAGCTAGCGGGATCGACAATGAGCAGTTCTTC.